Each of the 25 T cell receptor beta chains below was sequenced from the same sample in a study of cytotoxic CD8 clonotypes in ibrutinib-treated CLL. The method was immunoSEQ multiplex PCR; TCRdb's version includes in-frame clones alone and lacks a portion of them. The sample includes some 310,000 clones, more than 65% of them seen just once. The sequencing used PBMCs, collected before ibrutinib treatment. These receptors originate from a human donor with chronic lymphocytic leukemia.

DNA for the CDR3: TGTGCCAGCAGCTTAGTGGCAGATAACACCGGGGAGCTGTTTTTT. Its translation is CASSLVADNTGELFF. The chain combines TRBV7-8 with TRBJ2-2; D not certain. This CDR3 has 15 amino acids. V was pared by 1 base and J by 2 bases, with 8 bases between. Germline CDR1 reads SGHVS; CDR2 reads FQNEAQ. Together with reference TRBV7-8 and TRBJ2-2, the CDR3 gives the full variable domain: GAGVSQSPRYKVAKRGQDVALRCDPISGHVSLFWYQQALGQGPEFLTYFQNEAQLDKSGLPSDRFFAERPEGSVSTLKIQRTQQEDSAVYLCASSLVADNTGELFFGEGSRLTVL.

The chain recombines TRBV6-6 with TRBJ2-7, with unresolved D. Trimming pared 4 bases from V and 4 bases from J, leaving 20 bases between. Per the germline V gene, CDR1 is MNHNY and CDR2 is SVGAGI (reference sequence). The length of the CDR3 is 16 residues. The CDR3 loop is CASSSHQRTRMYEQYF. In DNA form, the CDR3 reads TGTGCCAGCAGTTCCCACCAAAGGACGAGAATGTACGAGCAGTACTTC.

The V gene is TRBV28, the J gene TRBJ2-4; 14 bases map to TRBD2. The CDR3 consists of 15 residues. V dropped 5 bases and J dropped 11; count of bases not matched to a gene: 8. The germline V gene encodes CDR1 MDHEN and CDR2 SYDVKM. CDR3 sequence reads: CASSPPGLAGGVQYF. CDR3 sequence (DNA): TGTGCCAGCAGTCCTCCCGGACTAGCGGGAGGTGTTCAGTACTTC.

V usage is TRBV4-3 and J usage is TRBJ2-3; perhaps TRBD1 as D (5 bases). Trimming left V 5 bases short and J 0 bases short, with 12 bases between. The CDR3 has 15 residues. Germline V gene data show CDR1 as LGHNA and CDR2 as YSLEER. In DNA form, the CDR3 reads TGCGCCAGCAGCTCAGGGTCGGGTAGCACAGATACGCAGTATTTT. It is translated as CASSSGSGSTDTQYF.

V gene TRBV5-4 combines with J gene TRBJ2-1, with D unresolved. V lost 0 bases and J 7 bases, leaving 11 bases between the germline ends. CDR1 is SGHNT and CDR2 is YYREEE in the germline V gene (reference sequence). This CDR3 has 14 residues. In DNA, the CDR3 is TGTGCCAGCAGCTTGGGTGTAGGGAATAATGAGCAGTTCTTC. Its translation is CASSLGVGNNEQFF. The whole variable domain, filled in from reference TRBV5-4 and TRBJ2-1, reads ETGVTQSPTHLIKTRGQQVTLRCSSQSGHNTVSWYQQALGQGPQFIFQYYREEENGRGNFPPRFSGLQFPNYSSELNVNALELDDSALYLCASSLGVGNNEQFFGPGTRLTVL.

This chain links TRBV7-2 with TRBJ2-2, with 9 bases lining up with TRBD2. Germline V lookup: CDR1 SGHTA, CDR2 FQGNSA. V gave up 2 bases and J gave up 7 bases; unmatched junction bases: 11. The CDR3 is made up of 17 amino acids. CDR3 nucleotides: TGTGCCAGCAGCTTAATGTGGGCTAGCGGGAAGGTCGGGGAGCTGTTTTTT. Its translation: CASSLMWASGKVGELFF.

The V gene is TRBV9, the J gene TRBJ1-1, with D possibly matching TRBD1 (5 bases). This CDR3 is built from 16 residues. Germline CDR1 reads SGDLS; CDR2 reads YYNGEE. V gave up 3 bases and J gave up 4 bases, with 19 bases separating them. The CDR3 DNA reads TGTGCCAGCAGCGAGGCGGCCCCGGGGGGTCGCACTGAAGCTTTCTTT. This gives the protein CASSEAAPGGRTEAFF.

This clone was picked up a small number of times. CDR3 loop: CASSTPTGGANGYTF. The CDR3 DNA sequence: TGTGCCAGCAGCACCCCTACGGGGGGAGCTAATGGCTACACCTTC. The chain recombines TRBV11-2 with TRBJ1-2; D might be TRBD1 (5 bases). The CDR3 extends over 15 amino acids. V shed 5 bases and J shed 6 bases, with 19 bases lying between them. The germline V gene has CDR1 SGHAT and CDR2 FQNNGV.

The V gene is TRBV9, the J gene TRBJ2-5, with D unclear. The CDR3 contains 14 residues. V was pared by 2 bases and J by 0 bases, with 8 bases between. Germline CDR1 and CDR2: SGDLS and YYNGEE. The CDR3 loop is CASSVSPYQETQYF. The CDR3 DNA reads as TGTGCCAGCAGCGTGAGCCCGTACCAAGAGACCCAGTACTTC.

The chain links TRBV15 to TRBJ2-3, with TRBD2 matching 8 bases. Germline V CDR1 and CDR2: LNHNV, YYDKDF (reference sequence). The CDR3 spans 16 residues. The J segment lost 2 bases and the V segment lost 3 bases, leaving 7 bases of the junction unmatched. The CDR3 here is CATSSGSSGDTDTQYF. The CDR3 nucleotides are TGTGCCACCAGCAGCGGAAGTAGCGGGGACACAGATACGCAGTATTTT.

V and J are TRBV5-1 and TRBJ2-1; D remains unclear. CDR3 length equals 15 residues. Per the germline V gene, CDR1 is SGHRS and CDR2 is YFSETQ. V lost 3 bases and J lost 6, with 16 bases in between. Written as DNA, the CDR3 is TGCGCCAGCAGCTCGCGCCCGGATGCGACCAATGAGCAGTTCTTC. The encoded protein is CASSSRPDATNEQFF.

The rearrangement uses TRBV4-2 and TRBJ1-2; D gene ambiguous. Trimming stripped 0 bases from V and 0 bases from J, with 20 bases between. CDR1 LGHNA and CDR2 YNFKEQ come from the germline V gene. CDR3 length: 19 residues. CDR3 sequence reads: CASSQDVSGRRVPNYGYTF. The DNA of the CDR3 is TGTGCCAGCAGCCAAGATGTAAGTGGTAGGAGAGTGCCTAACTATGGCTACACCTTC.

The rearrangement links TRBV28 to TRBJ2-1; 7 bases map to TRBD1. The CDR3 length is 15 residues. Germline V CDR1 and CDR2: MDHEN, SYDVKM. With 6 bases clipped from V and 2 bases from J, the junction kept 7 bases outside the gene matches. CDR3 sequence reads: CASRLGGSPYNEQFF. DNA of the CDR3: TGTGCCAGCAGGCTAGGGGGCTCGCCCTACAATGAGCAGTTCTTC.

This clone appeared a single time. V and J are TRBV5-8 and TRBJ1-2; tentative D call: TRBD1 (6 bases). Germline V CDR1 and CDR2: SGHTS, YDEGEE. Trimming removed 6 bases at V and 6 bases at J, with 18 bases between. The CDR3 spans 14 residues. The CDR3 DNA reads as TGTGCCAGCACCCCTGGAGGACAGAGCCATGGCTACACCTTC. Translation: CASTPGGQSHGYTF.

The J gene is TRBJ1-2, the V gene TRBV6-5, with a tentative D call TRBD1 (6 bases). Germline CDR1 and CDR2: MNHEY and SVGAGI. The V gene lost 2 bases and the J gene lost 0 bases, with 7 bases spanning the gap. CDR3 length: 14 amino acids. The CDR3 DNA is TGTGCCAGCAGTTACCGACAGGCTAACTATGGCTACACCTTC. This codes for CASSYRQANYGYTF.

This chain uses TRBV28 with TRBJ2-7; 9 bases are a match to TRBD2. V dropped 3 bases and J dropped 1; count of bases not matched to a gene: 4. Germline V gene sequence: CDR1 MDHEN, CDR2 SYDVKM. This CDR3 is 15 amino acids long. CDR3 nucleotide sequence: TGTGCCAGCAGTTTCGTAGCGGGAGCTTCCTACGAGCAGTACTTC. It encodes CASSFVAGASYEQYF.

This clone was counted only a few times. This sample also contains other DNA sequences that code for the same CDR3. V usage is TRBV9 and J usage is TRBJ2-2; D ambiguous. The germline CDR1 and CDR2 sequences are SGDLS and YYNGEE. The CDR3 contains 12 residues. Trimming took off 0 bases at V and 5 bases at J, with 2 bases between the two ends. The DNA for the CDR3 is TGTGCCAGCAGCGTAGTGACCGGGGAGCTGTTTTTT. Translating gives CASSVVTGELFF.

The chain carries TRBV6-5 and TRBJ1-1; D gene uncertain. Trimming took off 6 bases at V and 0 bases at J, with 14 bases between the two ends. This CDR3 contains 15 residues. CDR1 is MNHEY, CDR2 SVGAGI, per germline. The CDR3 spells CASRPPGRVNTEAFF. The CDR3 DNA reads TGTGCCAGCAGACCTCCCGGACGGGTGAACACTGAAGCTTTCTTT.

This CDR3 is CASSYPILATHEQYF. The CDR3 bases are TGTGCCAGCAGTTACCCGATACTAGCTACCCACGAGCAGTACTTC. The chain has TRBV6-5 and TRBJ2-7; TRBD2 is a possible D gene (6 bases). Germline CDR1 is MNHEY and CDR2 is SVGAGI. The CDR3 sequence is 15 residues long. V dropped 2 bases and J dropped 5 bases, with 16 bases sitting between them.

This chain connects TRBV5-1 to TRBJ1-2; 7 bases are shared with TRBD1. CDR1 is SGHRS, CDR2 YFSETQ, per germline. Losses at the gene ends were 4 bases for V and 6 bases for J; bases not matched to a gene: 6. This CDR3 spans 13 amino acids. The CDR3 sequence is CASSLNTGDGYTF. CDR3 bases: TGCGCCAGCAGCCTGAATACAGGGGATGGCTACACCTTC.

The chain employs TRBV5-6 and TRBJ2-7; TRBD1 matches 9 bases. Germline values: CDR1 SGHDT, CDR2 YYEEEE. The CDR3 contains 15 residues. J was trimmed by 3 bases and V by 5 bases; bases with no gene match: 9. CDR3 nucleotide sequence: TGTGCCAGCAGATCGACCGGGACAGGGAACTACGAGCAGTACTTC. Translated: CASRSTGTGNYEQYF.

The chain couples TRBV27 to TRBJ2-7, with a tentative D call TRBD1 (5 bases). Trimming stripped 2 bases from V and 6 bases from J, with 8 bases between. The CDR3 has 12 amino acids. CDR1 and CDR2 from the germline V gene are MNHEY and SMNVEV (reference sequence). CDR3 nucleotides: TGTGCCAGCAGTTTAGTGGGGCGCGAGCAGTACTTC. Its translation is CASSLVGREQYF.

The CDR3: CASSDREDYGYTF. As DNA, the CDR3 is TGTGCCAGTAGTGACAGGGAAGACTATGGCTACACCTTC. V usage is TRBV19 and J usage is TRBJ1-2; 7 bases are a match to TRBD1. The V segment lost 5 bases and the J segment 3 bases; nucleotides outside the gene matches: 3. This CDR3 is 13 amino acids long. Germline assignment: CDR1 LNHDA and CDR2 SQIVND (reference sequence).

The chain couples TRBV19 to TRBJ2-2; 11 bases line up with TRBD2. CDR3 length: 14 residues. Germline V lookup: CDR1 LNHDA, CDR2 SQIVND (reference sequence). Trimming took 10 bases from V and 4 from J; bases not matched to a gene: 5. The CDR3 coding sequence is TGTGCCACCGGACTAGCGGGCCGCACCGGGGAGCTGTTTTTT. This encodes CATGLAGRTGELFF.

The chain's CDR3 is CASSEQAGDTDTQYF. The CDR3 nucleotides are TGTGCCAGCAGTGAACAAGCGGGAGATACAGATACGCAGTATTTT. This sequence joins TRBV6-4 and TRBJ2-3, with 8 nucleotides matching TRBD2. V trimming: 3 bases; J trimming: 3 bases; junction bases outside the gene matches: 5. The CDR3 is 15 residues long. CDR1 and CDR2 from the germline V gene are MRHNA and SNTAGT.